Included here is one TCR beta chain sequence, with context. In its sample, this clone was seen once. Its antigen remains undetermined. One base away there is no much larger clone; base qualities are not given. This specimen comes from a study of graft-versus-host responses after intestinal transplantation (dated by TCRdb to the early 2020s). The study in broad terms: Multivisceral, liver-intestinal, or isolated intestinal transplants were received by the recipients. All recipients received anti-thymocyte globulin induction followed by maintenance tacrolimus and steroids for roughly three years. Graft-versus-host and host-versus-graft alloreactive T cell clones were tracked in the graft, circulation and bone marrow after intestinal transplantation using bulk TCR-beta CDR3 sequencing. Alloreactive clones were identified by sequencing pre-transplant mixed lymphocyte reaction products and comparing them with unstimulated pre-transplant donor and recipient T cells. A cohort of fewer than 25 intestinal transplant recipients, including one retransplant, was enrolled, and 3 patients lacking pretransplant specimens were excluded. A peak of at least 4% donor T cells among recipient peripheral blood mononuclear cells was the definition used for donor T cell macrochimerism. Samples from a few later patients were sequenced in-house on an Illumina MiSeq with MiXCR processing rather than by the commercial service. What the work shows at the level of the full study, not this receptor alone: Peak levels of circulating GvH clones were associated with declines in HvG clones early after transplant. Conclusions were limited by the relatively low number and heterogeneity of intestinal transplant patients. Patients with donor T cell macrochimerism had high GvH to HvG T cell clonal ratios in their allografts. GvH clones turned up in recipient bone marrow, with some appearing earlier in ileal mucosa or blood, a pattern consistent with an intestinal mucosal origin.

Receptors were amplified or captured by the immunoSEQ multiplex PCR assay. For most patients, genomic DNA was isolated with the Qiagen DNeasy Blood and Tissue Kit and shipped frozen to Adaptive Biotechnologies for TCR sequencing. High-throughput TCR-beta CDR3 sequencing of genomic DNA from most patients was performed by Adaptive Biotechnologies. On the study's bioinformatics: TCR sequencing data were retrieved from Adaptive's ImmunoSEQ software for some 19 patients, whereas three other patients were processed with MiXCR and VDJtools. To correct CD4 versus CD8 sorting errors, any sequence found in both subsets at a frequency ratio below 5:1 was removed. CDR3 nucleotide sequences shared between donor and recipient were removed because their origin could not be assigned. At least 2-fold expansion over unstimulated cells and a minimum CFSE-low frequency of 0.002% (template counts) or 0.001% (read counts) were required for clones to be classified as alloreactive. Clones were considered mappable if detected in sequenced pre-transplant spleen, lymph node, or MLR CFSE-low populations of the donor or recipient. The cumulative frequency of alloreactive clones was calculated as a percentage of all sequences, weighted by copy number. TCRdb took over this immuneACCESS table, retaining in-frame rearrangements with V and J assigned. Such tables are incomplete; in checked studies, under half of the missing clones stem from an unresolved V gene, and the remainder is unexplained. V and J calls and clone size follow that table, whereas D and trimming were derived from the DNA. The sample table shows approximately 79,000 clones, and 80% to 85% are seen once. Around 0.8% of the sample goes to the ten largest clones.

Interpreted using the paper, the time point label stands for: cells obtained before transplantation from donor or recipient. CD3+CD4+ and CD3+CD8+ populations were FACS-sorted from unstimulated pre-transplant donor and recipient cells taken from spleen or lymph nodes. In the germline V gene, CDR1 corresponds to SGHRS and CDR2 to YFSETQ. The junction shows trimming of 4 bases on V and 1 base on J, plus 20 bases between the germline ends. Spanning cysteine to phenylalanine, the CDR3 consists of 17 amino acids. The entry retains the CDR3 DNA only, 51 bases that are in frame from base 1. Here the sequenced sample was unstimulated CD4+ T cells sorted from spleen or lymph node cells, taken before intestinal transplant. The rearrangement joined TRBV5-1 to TRBJ1-1; a tentative D call is TRBD1 (6 bases match). The origin of this receptor is a human donor who received an intestinal transplant. The DNA sequence is TGCGCCAGCAGCCCGAGACAGGCCCTCCTCAGGAACACTGAAGCTTTCTTT. The encoded protein is CASSPRQALLRNTEAFF.